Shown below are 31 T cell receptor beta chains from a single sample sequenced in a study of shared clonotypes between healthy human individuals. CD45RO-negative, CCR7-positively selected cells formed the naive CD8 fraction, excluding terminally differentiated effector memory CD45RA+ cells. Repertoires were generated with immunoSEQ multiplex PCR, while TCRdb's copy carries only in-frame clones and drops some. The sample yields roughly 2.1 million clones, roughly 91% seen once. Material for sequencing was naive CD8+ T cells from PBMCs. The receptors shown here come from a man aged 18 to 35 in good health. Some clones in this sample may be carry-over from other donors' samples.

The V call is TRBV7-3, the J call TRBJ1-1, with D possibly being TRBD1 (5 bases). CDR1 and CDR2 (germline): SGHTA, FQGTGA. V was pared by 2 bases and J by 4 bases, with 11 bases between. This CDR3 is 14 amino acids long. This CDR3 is CASSLGKGATEAFF. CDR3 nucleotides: TGTGCCAGCAGCTTAGGTAAAGGGGCCACTGAAGCTTTCTTT.

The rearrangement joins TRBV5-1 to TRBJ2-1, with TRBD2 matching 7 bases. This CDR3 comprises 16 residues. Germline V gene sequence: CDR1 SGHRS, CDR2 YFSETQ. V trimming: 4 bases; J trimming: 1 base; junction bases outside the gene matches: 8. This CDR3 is CASSPAWGGSYNEQFF. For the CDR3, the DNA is TGCGCCAGCAGCCCGGCTTGGGGGGGTTCCTACAATGAGCAGTTCTTC.

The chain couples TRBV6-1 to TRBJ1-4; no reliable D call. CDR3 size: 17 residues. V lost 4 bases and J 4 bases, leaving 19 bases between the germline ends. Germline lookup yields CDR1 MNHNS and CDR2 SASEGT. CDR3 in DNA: TGTGCCAGCAGTGGGAGAGGTAGGAGGGCAGATAATGAAAAACTGTTTTTT. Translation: CASSGRGRRADNEKLFF.

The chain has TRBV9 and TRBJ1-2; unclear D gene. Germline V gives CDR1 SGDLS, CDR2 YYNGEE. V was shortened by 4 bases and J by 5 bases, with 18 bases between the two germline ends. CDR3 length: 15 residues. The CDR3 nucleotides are TGTGCCAGCAGCCAGCTCGACACCGCGGTATATGGCTACACCTTC. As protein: CASSQLDTAVYGYTF.

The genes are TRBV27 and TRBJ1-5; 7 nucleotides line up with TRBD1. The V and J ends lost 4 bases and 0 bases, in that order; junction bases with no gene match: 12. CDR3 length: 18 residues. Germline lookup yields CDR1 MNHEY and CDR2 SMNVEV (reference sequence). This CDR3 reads CASSSKSDRVYSNQPQHF. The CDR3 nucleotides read TGTGCCAGCAGTTCTAAATCCGACAGGGTGTATAGCAATCAGCCCCAGCATTTT.

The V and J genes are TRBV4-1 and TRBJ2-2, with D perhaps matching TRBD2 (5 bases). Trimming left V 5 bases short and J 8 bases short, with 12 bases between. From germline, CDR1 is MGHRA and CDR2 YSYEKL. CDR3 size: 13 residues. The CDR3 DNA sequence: TGCGCCAGCAGCTTACGGACTTTTGGGGAGCTGTTTTTT. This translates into CASSLRTFGELFF.

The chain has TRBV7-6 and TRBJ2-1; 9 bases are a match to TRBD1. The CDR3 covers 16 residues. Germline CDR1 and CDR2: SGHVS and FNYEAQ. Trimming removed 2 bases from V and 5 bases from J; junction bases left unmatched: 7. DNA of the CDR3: TGTGCCAGCAGCTTACCTTACAGGGGGCAGAACAATGAGCAGTTCTTC. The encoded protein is CASSLPYRGQNNEQFF.

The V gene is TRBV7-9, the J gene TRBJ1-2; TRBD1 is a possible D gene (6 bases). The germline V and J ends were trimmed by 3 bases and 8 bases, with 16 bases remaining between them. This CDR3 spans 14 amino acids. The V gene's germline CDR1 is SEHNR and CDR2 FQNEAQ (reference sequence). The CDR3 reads CASSFGGAIRGYTF. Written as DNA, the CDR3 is TGTGCCAGCAGCTTCGGGGGGGCGATACGAGGCTACACCTTC.

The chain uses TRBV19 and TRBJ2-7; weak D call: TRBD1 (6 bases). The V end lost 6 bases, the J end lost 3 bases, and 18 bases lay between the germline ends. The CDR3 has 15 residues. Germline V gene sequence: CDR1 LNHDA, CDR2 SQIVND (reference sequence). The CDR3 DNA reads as TGTGCCAGTAGATCACCGGGGCCAGGGGTCTACGAGCAGTACTTC. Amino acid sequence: CASRSPGPGVYEQYF.

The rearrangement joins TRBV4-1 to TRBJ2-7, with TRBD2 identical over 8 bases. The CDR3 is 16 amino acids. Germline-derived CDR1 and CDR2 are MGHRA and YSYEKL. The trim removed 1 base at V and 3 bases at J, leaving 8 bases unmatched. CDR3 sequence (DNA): TGCGCCAGCAGCCAAGGGGTGGCGGGAGGTTACTACGAGCAGTACTTC. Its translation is CASSQGVAGGYYEQYF.

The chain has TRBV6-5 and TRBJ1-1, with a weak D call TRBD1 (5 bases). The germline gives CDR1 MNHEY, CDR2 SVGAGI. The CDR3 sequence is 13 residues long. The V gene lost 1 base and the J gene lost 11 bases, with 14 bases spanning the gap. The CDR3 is CASSYYGGREAFF. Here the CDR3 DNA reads TGTGCCAGCAGTTACTACGGGGGACGGGAGGCTTTCTTT.

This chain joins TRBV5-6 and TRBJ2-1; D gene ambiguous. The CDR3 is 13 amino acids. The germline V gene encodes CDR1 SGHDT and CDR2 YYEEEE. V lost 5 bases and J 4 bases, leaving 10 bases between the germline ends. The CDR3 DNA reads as TGTGCCAGCAGAGGTCAGTTGTACAATGAGCAGTTCTTC. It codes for CASRGQLYNEQFF.

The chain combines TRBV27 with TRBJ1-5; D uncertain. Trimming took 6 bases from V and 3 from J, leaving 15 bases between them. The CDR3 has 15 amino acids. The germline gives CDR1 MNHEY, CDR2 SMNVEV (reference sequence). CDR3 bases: TGTGCCAGCAGCCAAATTGTGGGAATCAATCAGCCCCAGCATTTT. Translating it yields CASSQIVGINQPQHF.

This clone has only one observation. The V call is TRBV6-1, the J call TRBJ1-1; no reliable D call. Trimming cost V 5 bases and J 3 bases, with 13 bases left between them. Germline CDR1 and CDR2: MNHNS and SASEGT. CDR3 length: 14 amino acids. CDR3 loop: CASSTWTVDTEAFF. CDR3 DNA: TGTGCCAGCAGTACCTGGACGGTCGACACTGAAGCTTTCTTT.

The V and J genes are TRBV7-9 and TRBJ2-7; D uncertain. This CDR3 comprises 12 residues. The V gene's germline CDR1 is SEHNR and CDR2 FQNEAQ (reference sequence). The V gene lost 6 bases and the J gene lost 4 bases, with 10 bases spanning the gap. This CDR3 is CASRSDAYEQYF. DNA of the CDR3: TGTGCCAGCAGGTCGGACGCGTACGAGCAGTACTTC. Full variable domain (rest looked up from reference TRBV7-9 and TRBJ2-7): DTGVSQNPRHKITKRGQNVTFRCDPISEHNRLYWYRQTLGQGPEFLTYFQNEAQLEKSRLLSDRFSAERPKGSFSTLEIQRTEQGDSAMYLCASRSDAYEQYFGPGTRLTVT.

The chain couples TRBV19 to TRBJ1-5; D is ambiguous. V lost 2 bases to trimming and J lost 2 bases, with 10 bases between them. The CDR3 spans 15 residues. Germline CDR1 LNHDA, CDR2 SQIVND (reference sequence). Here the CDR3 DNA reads TGTGCCAGTAGTATATGGTCAGGTGGCAATCAGCCCCAGCATTTT. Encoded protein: CASSIWSGGNQPQHF.

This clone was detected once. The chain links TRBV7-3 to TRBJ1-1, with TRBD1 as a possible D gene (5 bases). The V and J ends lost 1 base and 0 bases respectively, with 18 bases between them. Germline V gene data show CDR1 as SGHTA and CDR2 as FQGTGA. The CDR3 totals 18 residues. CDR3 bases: TGTGCCAGCAGCTTAAAGGGGCCCCGGGCGGAAATGAACACTGAAGCTTTCTTT. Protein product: CASSLKGPRAEMNTEAFF. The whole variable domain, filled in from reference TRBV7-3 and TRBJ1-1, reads GAGVSQTPSNKVTEKGKYVELRCDPISGHTALYWYRQSLGQGPEFLIYFQGTGAADDSGLPNDRFFAVRPEGSVSTLKIQRTERGDSAVYLCASSLKGPRAEMNTEAFFGQGTRLTVV.

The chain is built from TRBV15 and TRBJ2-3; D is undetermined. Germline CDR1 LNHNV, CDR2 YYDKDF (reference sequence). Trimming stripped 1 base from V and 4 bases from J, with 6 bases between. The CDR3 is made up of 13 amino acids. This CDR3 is CATSRVNPDTQYF. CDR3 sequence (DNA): TGTGCCACCAGCAGAGTCAACCCAGATACGCAGTATTTT.

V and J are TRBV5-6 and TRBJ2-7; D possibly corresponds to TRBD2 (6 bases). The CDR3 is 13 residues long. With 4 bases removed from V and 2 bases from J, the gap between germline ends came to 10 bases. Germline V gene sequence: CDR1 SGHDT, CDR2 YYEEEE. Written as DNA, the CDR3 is TGTGCCAGCAGCCGGACGGGGGCCTACGAGCAGTACTTC. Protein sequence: CASSRTGAYEQYF.

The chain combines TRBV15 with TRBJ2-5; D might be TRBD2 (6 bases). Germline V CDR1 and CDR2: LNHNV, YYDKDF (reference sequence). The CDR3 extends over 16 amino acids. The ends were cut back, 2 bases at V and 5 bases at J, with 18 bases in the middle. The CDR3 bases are TGTGCCACCAGCAGATCCGGCGGGACGGGGGAGGAGACCCAGTACTTC. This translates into CATSRSGGTGEETQYF.

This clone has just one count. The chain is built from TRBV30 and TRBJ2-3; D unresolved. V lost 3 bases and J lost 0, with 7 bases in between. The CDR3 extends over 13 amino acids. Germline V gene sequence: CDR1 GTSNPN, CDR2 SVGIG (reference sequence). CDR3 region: CAWRETSTDTQYF. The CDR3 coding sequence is TGTGCCTGGAGGGAGACTAGCACAGATACGCAGTATTTT.

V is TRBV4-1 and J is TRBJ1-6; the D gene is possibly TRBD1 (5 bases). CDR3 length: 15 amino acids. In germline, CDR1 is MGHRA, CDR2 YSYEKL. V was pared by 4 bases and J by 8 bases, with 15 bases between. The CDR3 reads CASSRDLTWDSPLHF. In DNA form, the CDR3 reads TGCGCCAGCAGCCGGGACCTGACTTGGGATTCACCCCTCCACTTT.

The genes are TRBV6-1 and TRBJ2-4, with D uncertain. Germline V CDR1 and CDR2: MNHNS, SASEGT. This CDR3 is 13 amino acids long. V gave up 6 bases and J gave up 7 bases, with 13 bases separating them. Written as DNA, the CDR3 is TGTGCCAGCAGGTTTAAAGGATCTAACATTCAGTACTTC. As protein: CASRFKGSNIQYF.

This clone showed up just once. The DNA for the CDR3 is TGCGCCAGCAGCGTCGGGACAGGCACAGATACGCAGTATTTT. It yields the protein CASSVGTGTDTQYF. V and J are TRBV5-1 and TRBJ2-3; 7 bases map to TRBD1. V dropped 4 bases and J dropped 1; count of bases not matched to a gene: 3. This CDR3 comprises 14 residues. Per the germline V gene, CDR1 is SGHRS and CDR2 is YFSETQ.

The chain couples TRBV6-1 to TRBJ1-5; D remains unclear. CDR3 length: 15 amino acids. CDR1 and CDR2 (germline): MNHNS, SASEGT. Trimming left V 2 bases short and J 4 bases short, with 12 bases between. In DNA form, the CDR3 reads TGTGCCAGCAGTGAACTCGTAGGGATGAATCAGCCCCAGCATTTT. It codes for CASSELVGMNQPQHF.

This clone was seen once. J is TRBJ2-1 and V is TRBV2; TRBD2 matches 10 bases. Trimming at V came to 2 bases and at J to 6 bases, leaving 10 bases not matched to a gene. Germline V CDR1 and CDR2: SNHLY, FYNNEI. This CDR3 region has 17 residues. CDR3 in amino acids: CASSELSSGSRGNEQFF. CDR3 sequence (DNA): TGTGCCAGCAGTGAATTGTCTAGCGGGAGTCGGGGCAATGAGCAGTTCTTC. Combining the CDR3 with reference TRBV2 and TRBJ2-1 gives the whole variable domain EPEVTQTPSHQVTQMGQEVILRCVPISNHLYFYWYRQILGQKVEFLVSFYNNEISEKSEIFDDQFSVERPDGSNFTLKIRSTKLEDSAMYFCASSELSSGSRGNEQFFGPGTRLTVL.

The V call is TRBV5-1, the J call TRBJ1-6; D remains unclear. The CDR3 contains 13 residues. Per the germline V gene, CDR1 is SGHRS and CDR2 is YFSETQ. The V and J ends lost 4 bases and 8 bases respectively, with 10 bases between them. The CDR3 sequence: CASSGYLDSPLHF. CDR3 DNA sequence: TGCGCCAGCAGCGGTTACCTCGATTCACCCCTCCACTTT.

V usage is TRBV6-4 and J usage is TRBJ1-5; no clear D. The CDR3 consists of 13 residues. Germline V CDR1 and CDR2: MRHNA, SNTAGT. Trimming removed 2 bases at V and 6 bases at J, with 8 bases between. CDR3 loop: CASSDRVGQPQHF. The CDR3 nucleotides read TGTGCCAGCAGTGACAGGGTCGGTCAGCCCCAGCATTTT.

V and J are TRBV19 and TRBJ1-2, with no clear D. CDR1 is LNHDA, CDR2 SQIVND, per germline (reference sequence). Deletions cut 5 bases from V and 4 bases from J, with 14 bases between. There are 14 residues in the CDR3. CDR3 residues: CASSLRVRSYGYTF. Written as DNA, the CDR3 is TGTGCCAGTAGTTTGAGGGTTAGGAGCTATGGCTACACCTTC.

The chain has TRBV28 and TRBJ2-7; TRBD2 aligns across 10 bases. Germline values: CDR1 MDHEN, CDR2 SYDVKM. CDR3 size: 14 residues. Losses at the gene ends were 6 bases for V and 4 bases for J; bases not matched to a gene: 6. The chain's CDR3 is CASRASGSWYEQYF. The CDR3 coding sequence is TGTGCCAGCAGGGCTAGCGGGAGTTGGTACGAGCAGTACTTC.

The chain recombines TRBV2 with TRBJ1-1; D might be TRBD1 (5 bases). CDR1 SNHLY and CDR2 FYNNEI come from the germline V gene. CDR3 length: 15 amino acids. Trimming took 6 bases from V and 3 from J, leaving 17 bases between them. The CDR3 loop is CASSESGGIYTEAFF. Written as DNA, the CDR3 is TGTGCCAGCAGCGAGAGCGGGGGGATTTACACTGAAGCTTTCTTT.